A selection of T cell receptor beta chains follows, all from one sample in a study of cytomegalovirus exposure and HLA in healthy donors. Sequencing was performed with immunoSEQ multiplex PCR; in TCRdb, only in-frame clones are kept and a portion is missing. This table has 150,000 to 200,000 clones, around nine tenths appearing once. Specimen: PBMCs. These receptors came from a woman under 30 in good health and CMV-seronegative. Each CDR3 is given with its conserved first and last residue. The D gene is left open where the match is weak. Part of the rows lack a size; the others show once, few, many or a class for expanded clones.

size	J	D	V	DNA	CDR3
once	TRBJ2-7	.	TRBV19	TGTGCCAGTAATGGAGGCGGGCTTCCCTACGAGCAGTACTTC	CASNGGGLPYEQYF
few	TRBJ1-1	.	TRBV10-3	TGTGCCATCAGTCCAGGACAGTTACTGAATGGAGCTTTCTTT	CAISPGQLLNGAFF
.	TRBJ2-3	.	TRBV5-1	TGCGCCAGCAGCTTGCACGGCGGATCCACAGATACGCAGTATTTT	CASSLHGGSTDTQYF
.	TRBJ2-1	TRBD2	TRBV5-1	TGCGCCAGCAGGGGGACTAGCTCCTTTAATGAGCAGTTCTTC	CASRGTSSFNEQFF
.	TRBJ2-2	.	TRBV2	TGTGCCAGCAGGGTGTCGGCGAACACCGGGGAGCTGTTTTTT	CASRVSANTGELFF
.	TRBJ2-7	TRBD2	TRBV11-3	TGTGCCAGCAGCTTAGATCAGGGAGGCAGCGGGAGTACCTACGAGCAGTACTTC	CASSLDQGGSGSTYEQYF
few	TRBJ2-6	.	TRBV4-3	TGCGCCAGCAGCCAAGCGGAGGGGGCGCTTGGGGCCAACGTCCTGACTTTC	CASSQAEGALGANVLTF
.	TRBJ2-2	.	TRBV6-1	TGTGCCAGCAGTGAGAGGGGGAGAAGGACCGGGGAGCTGTTTTTT	CASSERGRRTGELFF
once	TRBJ2-5	.	TRBV7-6	TGTGCCAGCAGCCGGACAGGGAGGGAAAGGACCCAAGAGACCCAGTACTTC	CASSRTGRERTQETQYF
.	TRBJ2-1	TRBD2	TRBV6-9	TGTGCCAGCAGCCCCGGGACTAGCGGGGGGTCCGCTTACAATGAGCAGTTCTTC	CASSPGTSGGSAYNEQFF
.	TRBJ2-7	.	TRBV5-6	TGTGCCAGCAGCTTGGGCTTAGCACGTCACGAGCAGTACTTC	CASSLGLARHEQYF
.	TRBJ2-3	.	TRBV15	TGTGCCACCAGCATTCATCTAGCGAGTAGCACAGATACGCAGTATTTT	CATSIHLASSTDTQYF
.	TRBJ1-3	.	TRBV30	TGTGCCTGGACGGTGATCGGTAGAAACACCATATATTTT	CAWTVIGRNTIYF
.	TRBJ1-3	.	TRBV30	TGTGCCTGGAGTGTTGCGGAGGGCCACTCTGGAAACACCATATATTTT	CAWSVAEGHSGNTIYF
.	TRBJ2-7	.	TRBV19	TGTGCCAGTAGTATCGGTATCTCGGACTACGAGCAGTACTTC	CASSIGISDYEQYF
.	TRBJ1-4	.	TRBV7-8	TGTGCCAGCAGCCGAGTGCCGGTTGGTGAAAAACTGTTTTTT	CASSRVPVGEKLFF
.	TRBJ1-5	TRBD1	TRBV27	TGTGCCAGCAGTCCGGACAGGGGAAGTTCGCCCCAGCATTTT	CASSPDRGSSPQHF
.	TRBJ2-1	TRBD1	TRBV28	TGTGCCAGCAGTTTATTGGGGACAGGGGGAGGGCCCAGCGATGAGCAGTTCTTC	CASSLLGTGGGPSDEQFF
few	TRBJ2-1	TRBD2	TRBV5-6	TGTGCCAGCAGCATGACTAGCTTTGGCTCCTACAATGAGCAGTTCTTC	CASSMTSFGSYNEQFF
.	TRBJ1-2	.	TRBV20-1	TGCAGTGCTAGAGAGGGAGATGGCTACACCTTC	CSAREGDGYTF
.	TRBJ1-2	TRBD1	TRBV16	TGTGCCAGCAGCCAAGGGACAGGAAATGGCTACACCTTC	CASSQGTGNGYTF
.	TRBJ1-2	.	TRBV5-8	TGTGCCAGCAGTCCCCGTCGGGTTTTCTATGGCTACACCTTC	CASSPRRVFYGYTF